The clone carrying this T cell receptor beta chain was counted between two and nine times. Its antigen is not known. Combining a sample-barcoded 5' primer with a J-beta primer mix, a second PCR ran for about 7 to 11 cycles. In TCRdb, the 5' RACE reads were re-called with MiXCR into one record per CDR3 protein. This sample carries 450,000 to 600,000 distinct CDR3 sequences, around a quarter of them seen once, and the ten largest clones take approximately 3.6%. The V gene end was trimmed by 4 bases and the J gene end by 5 bases; junction bases not matched to a gene: 7. The CDR3 extends over 15 amino acids. CDR1 is MNHEY and CDR2 is SVGAGI in the germline V gene. The sample is drawn from a study of blood T cells in healthy people across ages. Regarding the study as a whole: CMV status of donors was not determined, possibly confounding expanded clonotype changes.

These data also formed part of another study, on T cells of mothers and their children.

The TCR comes from a boy younger than 10 in good health. This chain connects TRBV6-5 to TRBJ2-5; 10 nucleotides line up with TRBD2. The sequenced sample consisted of blood. DNA for the CDR3: TGTGCCAGCAGTTCCAAGCGGGGGGGCCGGGAGACCCAGTACTTC. This codes for CASSSKRGGRETQYF.